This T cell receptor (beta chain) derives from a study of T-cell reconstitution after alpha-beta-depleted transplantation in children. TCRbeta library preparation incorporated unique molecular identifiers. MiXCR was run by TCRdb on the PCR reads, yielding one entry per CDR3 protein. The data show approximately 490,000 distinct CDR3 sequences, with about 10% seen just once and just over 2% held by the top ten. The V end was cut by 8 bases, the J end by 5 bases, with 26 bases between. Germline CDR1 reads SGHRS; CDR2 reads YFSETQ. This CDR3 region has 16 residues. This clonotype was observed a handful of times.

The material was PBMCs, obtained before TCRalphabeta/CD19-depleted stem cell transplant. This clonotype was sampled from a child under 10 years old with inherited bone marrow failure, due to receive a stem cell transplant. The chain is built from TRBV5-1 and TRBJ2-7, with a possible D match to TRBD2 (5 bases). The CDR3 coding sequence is TGCGCCAGTTCTCCGGTCGGGGTGCAAAATGTAGACGAGCAGTACTTC. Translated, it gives CASSPVGVQNVDEQYF.